The 23 T cell receptor beta chains presented below share a single source sample, sequenced in a study of cytomegalovirus exposure and HLA in healthy donors (dated by TCRdb to about 2017). Library creation used the immunoSEQ multiplex PCR assay. A mixture of 60 forward primers for TCR Vbeta segments and 13 reverse primers for TCR Jbeta segments was used in the multiplex PCR. Here the immuneACCESS table is served through TCRdb, limited to in-frame sequences with V and J called. Missing clones are a known gap in these copies; in checked studies unresolved V genes cover under half, and the rest lacks a known reason. For this sample there are 65,000 to 100,000 clones; roughly three quarters appear just once. The ten largest clonotypes hold over 3% of the sample. Sequencing used PBMCs. The receptor source for this set is a man in his forties or fifties in good health and CMV-seronegative.

The chain employs TRBV6-6 and TRBJ1-1, with D possibly matching TRBD1 (6 bases). V lost 6 bases to trimming and J lost 11 bases, with 25 bases between them. The germline V gene encodes CDR1 MNHNY and CDR2 SVGAGI (reference sequence). The CDR3 length is 15 residues. CDR3 DNA: TGTGCCAGCAGGCGTTTACAGGGTAGAGGCCGGCCGGCTTTCTTT. Its translation: CASRRLQGRGRPAFF.

This clone has a single count. The rearrangement uses TRBV11-2 and TRBJ1-1; the D is unclear. V gave up 1 base and J gave up 8 bases, with 8 bases separating them. The CDR3 runs 12 residues. Germline assignment: CDR1 SGHAT and CDR2 FQNNGV. The chain's CDR3 is CASSLGRGEAFF. The CDR3 coding sequence is TGTGCCAGCAGCTTAGGTCGAGGAGAAGCTTTCTTT.

CDR3 DNA sequence: TGTGCCAGCAGCTTAACCGGGACAGGCGACGTCAACTATGGCTACACCTTC. Its translation: CASSLTGTGDVNYGYTF. The V call is TRBV7-2, the J call TRBJ1-2, with TRBD1 identical over 8 bases. After removal of 2 bases from V and 2 bases from J, the junction contained 10 bases not matched to a gene. CDR1 is SGHTA, CDR2 FQGNSA, per germline. The CDR3 spans 17 residues.

This clone showed up just once. The chain joins TRBV7-2 to TRBJ2-5; D is perhaps TRBD1 (5 bases). The V and J ends lost 5 bases and 4 bases respectively, with 17 bases between them. Germline CDR1 SGHTA, CDR2 FQGNSA. The CDR3 loop spans 15 amino acids. In DNA form, the CDR3 reads TGTGCCAGCAGCACAATGGGGCCTCTCAGAGAGACCCAGTACTTC. Translating it yields CASSTMGPLRETQYF. Combining the CDR3 with reference TRBV7-2 and TRBJ2-5 gives the whole variable domain GAGVSQSPSNKVTEKGKDVELRCDPISGHTALYWYRQSLGQGLEFLIYFQGNSAPDKSGLPSDRFSAERTGGSVSTLTIQRTQQEDSAVYLCASSTMGPLRETQYFGPGTRLLVL.

This chain's CDR3 is CASSPGGAGRNTEAFF. CDR3 coding DNA: TGTGCCAGCAGCCCCGGGGGGGCCGGGAGGAACACTGAAGCTTTCTTT. The chain couples TRBV5-4 to TRBJ1-1, with D possibly being TRBD1 (6 bases). Trimming took off 4 bases at V and 1 base at J, with 17 bases between the two ends. The CDR3 is 16 amino acids. Per germline, CDR1 SGHNT and CDR2 YYREEE (reference sequence).

The rearrangement joins TRBV11-2 to TRBJ2-1, with 8 nucleotides matching TRBD2. V lost 2 bases, J lost 8 bases, and 5 bases stayed unmatched. The CDR3 has 14 residues. The germline V gene encodes CDR1 SGHAT and CDR2 FQNNGV. The CDR3 protein is CASSLRATSDEQFF. The CDR3 bases are TGTGCCAGCAGCTTACGGGCGACTAGCGATGAGCAGTTCTTC.

This chain links TRBV6-5 with TRBJ2-7; a weak D match, TRBD2 (6 bases). V lost 0 bases and J lost 0, with 12 bases in between. The CDR3 has 16 residues. Germline CDR1 and CDR2: MNHEY and SVGAGI. The CDR3 DNA follows: TGTGCCAGCAGTTACTCGCCCGGGACTGACTCCTACGAGCAGTACTTC. The encoded protein is CASSYSPGTDSYEQYF.

This clone was seen just once. V is TRBV18 and J is TRBJ1-5; TRBD1 matches 10 bases. J lost 6 bases, V lost 3 bases, and 5 bases had no gene match. Per the germline V gene, CDR1 is KGHSH and CDR2 is LQKENI. This CDR3 is 15 amino acids long. In DNA, the CDR3 is TGTGCCAGCTCACCTGGGACAGGGGTCACTCAGCCCCAGCATTTT. Encoded protein: CASSPGTGVTQPQHF.

The CDR3 sequence: CASSELAGAPAYNEQFF. The CDR3 nucleotides are TGTGCCAGCAGTGAACTAGCGGGGGCTCCCGCTTACAATGAGCAGTTCTTC. The V call is TRBV6-1, the J call TRBJ2-1; TRBD2 matches at 10 bases. V was pared by 2 bases and J by 4 bases, with 8 bases of the junction left unmatched. CDR1 and CDR2 (germline): MNHNS, SASEGT. CDR3 length equals 17 residues.

This clone was seen only a few times. This chain uses TRBV7-7 with TRBJ2-5; no reliable D call. Germline V gives CDR1 SSHAT, CDR2 FNYEAQ (reference sequence). V lost 0 bases and J 5 bases, leaving 7 bases between the germline ends. This CDR3 is built from 13 residues. The DNA of the CDR3 is TGTGCCAGCAGCTTAGCTCCAGCGGAGACCCAGTACTTC. It encodes CASSLAPAETQYF. Variable domain in full (rest from reference TRBV7-7 and TRBJ2-5): GAGVSQSPRYKVTKRGQDVTLRCDPISSHATLYWYQQALGQGPEFLTYFNYEAQPDKSGLPSDRFSAERPEGSISTLTIQRTEQRDSAMYRCASSLAPAETQYFGPGTRLLVL.

The chain combines TRBV7-6 with TRBJ2-1; D unclear. V was pared by 5 bases and J by 8 bases, with 13 bases between. The CDR3 extends over 13 amino acids. The germline gives CDR1 SGHVS, CDR2 FNYEAQ. The CDR3 DNA reads TGTGCCAGCAGCGCGACTTCTGGCTATGAGCAGTTCTTC. Protein product: CASSATSGYEQFF.

This clone was observed a handful of times. V and J are TRBV4-1 and TRBJ2-7; 10 nucleotides align to TRBD2. Germline values: CDR1 MGHRA, CDR2 YSYEKL. The CDR3 length is 16 residues. The ends lost 1 base at V and 2 bases at J; junction bases unmatched: 5. CDR3 residues: CASSQGSGGGTYEQYF. The CDR3 DNA follows: TGCGCCAGCAGCCAAGGAAGCGGGGGGGGAACCTACGAGCAGTACTTC.

CDR3 loop: CASSPKTSLYNEQFF. CDR3 bases: TGTGCCAGCAGCCCAAAGACTAGCCTCTACAATGAGCAGTTCTTC. The rearrangement links TRBV11-2 to TRBJ2-1; 7 nucleotides agree with TRBD2. The trim removed 5 bases at V and 3 bases at J, leaving 7 bases unmatched. Germline V gene data show CDR1 as SGHAT and CDR2 as FQNNGV. The CDR3 is 15 amino acids. Drawing the rest from reference TRBV11-2 and TRBJ2-1, the complete variable domain is EAGVAQSPRYKIIEKRQSVAFWCNPISGHATLYWYQQILGQGPKLLIQFQNNGVVDDSQLPKDRFSAERLKGVDSTLKIQPAKLEDSAVYLCASSPKTSLYNEQFFGPGTRLTVL.

The V gene is TRBV11-2, the J gene TRBJ2-2; no reliable D call. Trimming took 3 bases from V and 6 from J, leaving 11 bases between them. The CDR3 spans 14 residues. Germline CDR1 SGHAT, CDR2 FQNNGV. The CDR3 sequence is CASSFQMVPGELFF. DNA of the CDR3: TGTGCCAGCAGCTTTCAGATGGTCCCCGGGGAGCTGTTTTTT.

The chain has TRBV28 and TRBJ1-5, with D uncertain. Germline CDR1 is MDHEN and CDR2 is SYDVKM. V lost 3 bases to trimming and J lost 2 bases, with 5 bases between them. CDR3 length equals 13 residues. This chain's CDR3 is CASSFSGNQPQHF. As DNA, the CDR3 is TGTGCCAGCAGTTTCAGTGGCAATCAGCCCCAGCATTTT.

V and J are TRBV11-2 and TRBJ2-6; D is undetermined. This CDR3 spans 16 amino acids. Trimming took off 5 bases at V and 2 bases at J, with 13 bases between the two ends. CDR1 is SGHAT, CDR2 FQNNGV, per germline. The CDR3 sequence is CASSRYRVPGANVLTF. CDR3 DNA: TGTGCCAGCAGCCGATATCGAGTACCTGGGGCCAACGTCCTGACTTTC.

V is TRBV7-3 and J is TRBJ2-2, with TRBD1 matching 9 bases. The CDR3 sequence is 15 residues long. Per the germline V gene, CDR1 is SGHTA and CDR2 is FQGTGA. The V and J ends lost 5 bases and 3 bases, in that order; junction bases with no gene match: 4. The CDR3 DNA reads as TGTGCCAGCAGCGAAAGGACAGGGGACACCGGGGAGCTGTTTTTT. This translates into CASSERTGDTGELFF.

The V call is TRBV7-2, the J call TRBJ1-3; 11 nucleotides match TRBD1. Unmatched junction bases numbered 8, after V lost 0 bases and J lost 7 bases. Germline V gene data show CDR1 as SGHTA and CDR2 as FQGNSA. This CDR3 has 17 residues. The CDR3: CASSLAYPGTGGNTIYF. CDR3 DNA: TGTGCCAGCAGCTTAGCATATCCCGGGACAGGGGGGAACACCATATATTTT.

This chain uses TRBV19 with TRBJ1-1; 7 bases line up with TRBD1. The V segment lost 3 bases and the J segment 3 bases; nucleotides outside the gene matches: 10. The CDR3 sequence is 16 residues long. From germline, CDR1 is LNHDA and CDR2 SQIVND (reference sequence). Here the CDR3 DNA reads TGTGCCAGTAGTATTGGGACAGACTCGGGGGACACTGAAGCTTTCTTT. Residues: CASSIGTDSGDTEAFF. The whole variable domain, remainder taken from reference TRBV19 and TRBJ1-1, is DGGITQSPKYLFRKEGQNVTLSCEQNLNHDAMYWYRQDPGQGLRLIYYSQIVNDFQKGDIAEGYSVSREKKESFPLTVTSAQKNPTAFYLCASSIGTDSGDTEAFFGQGTRLTVV.

The rearrangement links TRBV4-2 to TRBJ2-1, with 7 nucleotides matching TRBD1. With 3 bases clipped from V and 9 bases from J, the junction kept 8 bases outside the gene matches. CDR3 length: 14 amino acids. Germline CDR1 reads LGHNA; CDR2 reads YNFKEQ. In DNA form, the CDR3 reads TGTGCCAGCAGCCAGCAGGGGGTGGGGTGTGAGCAGTTCTTC. This sequence encodes CASSQQGVGCEQFF.

This chain joins TRBV28 and TRBJ2-1; 9 bases map to TRBD2. CDR3 length equals 15 residues. Trimming removed 5 bases from V and 7 bases from J; junction bases left unmatched: 9. The germline V gene encodes CDR1 MDHEN and CDR2 SYDVKM. The CDR3 region is CASSPRGRGGNEQFF. CDR3 DNA: TGTGCCAGCAGTCCCCGGGGGCGGGGGGGAAATGAGCAGTTCTTC.

The rearrangement links TRBV6-4 to TRBJ2-5, with 10 bases matching TRBD2. The assigned J gene may be wrong: the sequence end matches TRBJ2-7 better. CDR3 length: 18 amino acids. Germline loops: CDR1 MRHNA, CDR2 SNTAGT. The CDR3 loop is CASSRGMGLAGVSYEQYF. Written as DNA, the CDR3 is TGTGCCAGCAGCCGCGGGATGGGGCTAGCGGGGGTTTCCTACGAGCAGTACTTC.

The sample holds one count of this clone. This chain connects TRBV5-1 to TRBJ2-5; possible D gene TRBD1, 6 bases. CDR1 and CDR2 from the germline V gene are SGHRS and YFSETQ. The CDR3 runs 13 residues. V lost 4 bases and J 0 bases, leaving 7 bases between the germline ends. The CDR3 loop is CASSRTDQETQYF. DNA for the CDR3: TGCGCCAGCAGCCGGACAGACCAAGAGACCCAGTACTTC.